These T cell receptor beta chains were read from a single sample in a study of human CD8 memory T cell subsets. For each CDR3 protein, TCRdb gives one entry from its re-call of the 5' RACE reads, without DNA. This listing includes 15,000 to 20,000 distinct CDR3 sequences. Specimen: CD8+ T cells from PBMCs. These receptors were collected from a human donor in good health. Each CDR3 is given with its conserved first and last residue. Fields, in order: clone size, J gene, V gene, CDR3 protein. Some rows mark clone size as missing; the rest say once, few, many or name a class of expanded clone.

size: .
J: TRBJ2-2
V: TRBV6-5
CDR3: CASSHRPGELFF

size: .
J: TRBJ1-4
V: TRBV28
CDR3: CASSSTGTGIRGEKLFF

size: .
J: TRBJ2-7
V: TRBV24-1
CDR3: CATSATSSYEQYF

size: .
J: TRBJ2-2
V: TRBV7-8
CDR3: CASSSLRGTGELFF

size: .
J: TRBJ2-7
V: TRBV19
CDR3: CASGPGQGPYEQYF

size: .
J: TRBJ2-2
V: TRBV6-2/TRBV6-3
CDR3: CASSLTANTGELFF

size: .
J: TRBJ1-1
V: TRBV6-5
CDR3: CASSYFRQGNRAFF

size: .
J: TRBJ2-7
V: TRBV7-9
CDR3: CASSSSRIPSYEQYF

size: .
J: TRBJ2-5
V: TRBV15
CDR3: CATSSRQGEETQYF

size: .
J: TRBJ2-4
V: TRBV7-9
CDR3: CASSFTGPRAKNIQYF

size: .
J: TRBJ2-6
V: TRBV6-2/TRBV6-3
CDR3: CASSLNSGANVLTF

size: .
J: TRBJ2-3
V: TRBV29-1
CDR3: CSVEAGLGGTDTQYF

size: .
J: TRBJ2-1
V: TRBV7-9
CDR3: CASSHSGSFIPYNEQFF

size: .
J: TRBJ2-7
V: TRBV27
CDR3: CASSLSRASEQYF

size: .
J: TRBJ2-7
V: TRBV9
CDR3: CASSVATGGEQYF

size: .
J: TRBJ2-1
V: TRBV2
CDR3: CAGHPGSIEQFF

size: .
J: TRBJ2-1
V: TRBV29-1
CDR3: CSVEEGFNTEQFF

size: .
J: TRBJ2-7
V: TRBV7-2
CDR3: CASSLGLAGPHEQYF

size: .
J: TRBJ1-1
V: TRBV12-3/TRBV12-4
CDR3: CASTPADGQNTEAFF

size: .
J: TRBJ2-7
V: TRBV5-4
CDR3: CASSPDRGIYEQYF

size: .
J: TRBJ2-5
V: TRBV29-1
CDR3: CSVSGTGSETQYF

size: .
J: TRBJ2-1
V: TRBV9
CDR3: CASSAWDRNNEQFF

size: medium-sized
J: TRBJ2-3
V: TRBV12-3/TRBV12-4
CDR3: CASSVSGRVTDTQYF

size: .
J: TRBJ1-1
V: TRBV6-5
CDR3: CASSYSGTSEAFF